These T cell receptor beta chains were read from a single sample in a study of T-cell reconstitution after alpha-beta-depleted transplantation in children. Each CDR3 protein is one row after TCRdb ran MiXCR on the PCR reads. The sample carries over 300,000 distinct CDR3 sequences, around 10% recorded once. The input for sequencing was PBMCs from the stem cell graft donor, taken from the stem cell graft. The receptors derive from a human donor who donated a stem cell graft to a child with acute lymphoblastic leukemia. Each CDR3 is given with its conserved first and last residue. Fields, in order: V gene, clone size, D gene, J gene, CDR3 protein, CDR3 DNA. D genes are given only for firm matches. Some rows have no size entry. The others give once, few or many, or a class for an expanded clone.

TRBV5-6	NA	NA	TRBJ1-6	CASSLGRVDSPLHF	TGTGCCAGCAGCTTGGGCAGGGTTGATTCACCCCTCCACTTT
TRBV11-2	NA	TRBD1	TRBJ1-1	CASSLESRWVDREITNTEAFF	TGTGCCAGCAGCTTAGAGAGCCGCTGGGTTGACAGGGAGATTACGAACACTGAAGCTTTCTTT
TRBV10-3	few	NA	TRBJ2-7	CAISEIGEGYEQYF	TGTGCCATCAGTGAGATAGGGGAAGGCTACGAGCAGTACTTC
TRBV15	many	NA	TRBJ2-1	CATSLYTTYNEQFF	TGTGCCACCAGCCTCTATACTACCTACAATGAGCAGTTCTTC
TRBV12-3/TRBV12-4	many	NA	TRBJ2-1	CASSLTPPGSPNEQFF	TGTGCCAGCAGTTTGACCCCGCCTGGGAGTCCCAATGAGCAGTTCTTC
TRBV5-1	NA	NA	TRBJ2-3	CASSLGDTTDTQYF	TGCGCCAGCAGCTTGGGTGACACTACAGATACGCAGTATTTT
TRBV3-1	few	NA	TRBJ2-5	CASSQTGRGGETQYF	TGTGCCAGCAGCCAAACAGGGAGAGGTGGAGAGACCCAGTACTTC
TRBV20-1	few	NA	TRBJ2-1	CSARDHQATVDNEQFF	TGCAGTGCTAGAGATCACCAGGCGACAGTAGACAATGAGCAGTTCTTC
TRBV7-9	few	TRBD2	TRBJ2-1	CASSGLGLAGVWNEQFF	TGTGCCAGCAGCGGTCTGGGACTAGCGGGAGTTTGGAATGAGCAGTTCTTC
TRBV20-1	many	TRBD2	TRBJ2-3	CSARSRELAGGHTDTQYF	TGCAGTGCTAGATCTCGAGAATTAGCGGGAGGGCACACAGATACGCAGTATTTT
TRBV27	few	NA	TRBJ1-1	CASKGVGNTEAFF	TGTGCCAGCAAGGGGGTTGGGAACACTGAAGCTTTCTTT
TRBV20-1	few	NA	TRBJ1-2	CSAFVTGPNYGYTF	TGCAGTGCTTTTGTGACAGGCCCTAACTATGGCTACACCTTC
TRBV20-1	NA	TRBD2	TRBJ2-1	CSAGRTSGRPTYNEQFF	TGCAGTGCTGGAAGGACTAGCGGGAGGCCAACCTACAATGAGCAGTTCTTC
TRBV12-3/TRBV12-4	many	NA	TRBJ2-1	CASSGVDAEQFF	TGTGCCAGCAGTGGGGTGGACGCCGAACAGTTCTTC
TRBV3-1	NA	NA	TRBJ2-7	CASSQDLGTILYEQYF	TGTGCCAGCAGCCAAGATCTGGGGACAATTCTGTACGAGCAGTACTTC
TRBV7-9	NA	NA	TRBJ2-1	CASSSGALVYEQFF	TGTGCCAGCAGCAGTGGGGCACTTGTCTATGAGCAGTTCTTC
TRBV5-4	NA	TRBD2	TRBJ2-3	CASSSGLAGGPNTQYF	TGTGCCAGCAGCTCGGGACTAGCGGGAGGACCGAATACGCAGTATTTT
TRBV4-1	many	TRBD1	TRBJ2-7	CASSPRTGGYEQYF	TGCGCCAGCAGCCCCAGGACAGGAGGTTACGAGCAGTACTTC
TRBV2	NA	TRBD1	TRBJ1-2	CASSEVGTGGGKRNGYTF	TGTGCCAGCAGTGAAGTCGGGACAGGGGGCGGAAAAAGAAATGGCTACACCTTC
TRBV2	NA	NA	TRBJ2-3	CASNPGRKPTDTQYF	TGTGCCAGCAACCCGGGCCGCAAGCCCACAGATACGCAGTATTTT
TRBV12-3/TRBV12-4	many	TRBD1	TRBJ2-5	CASSSGTVQETQYF	TGTGCCAGCAGTTCTGGGACAGTACAAGAGACCCAGTACTTC
TRBV12-3/TRBV12-4	many	TRBD2	TRBJ2-3	CASSLLSGVSTDTQYF	TGTGCCAGCAGTTTACTTAGCGGGGTCAGCACAGATACGCAGTATTTT
TRBV20-1	few	TRBD1	TRBJ2-6	CSARVVTGVGANVLTF	TGCAGTGCTAGGGTTGTGACAGGGGTTGGGGCCAACGTCCTGACTTTC
TRBV9	few	TRBD1	TRBJ2-6	CASSTGTAGANVLTF	TGTGCCAGCAGCACCGGGACAGCAGGGGCCAACGTCCTGACTTTC